This entry is about one TCR beta chain. The clone's antigen remains unknown. No base qualities exist here, and no much larger clone lies one base off it. The time point label, as the study defines it: blood sample drawn before combined kidney and bone marrow transplant. Unstimulated Tregs (CD4+CD25+CD127-), CD4+ non-Tregs (CD4+CD25-), CD4 and CD8 cells were FACS-sorted from thawed PBMCs. Several combined kidney and bone marrow transplant recipients from the ITN036ST trial were included as patients, and samples were available only from these trial subjects. Healthy control blood was processed to PBMCs with a Ficoll density gradient and then cryopreserved, whereas patient PBMCs were collected both before and after transplant. This entry belongs to a study of Tregs in tolerant kidney transplant recipients (dated by TCRdb to between 2018 and 2020). About the study as a whole: Transplants used related donors with nonmyeloablative bone marrow transplantation; mixed chimerism was transient in the human trials. Before combined kidney and bone marrow transplantation, this study identified donor-specific regulatory T cells using TCRbeta sequencing and then followed those same cells after transplant. Paper-wide results and their limitations: The most biologically relevant and donor-specific TCRbeta repertoire appeared to be identified by expanding Tregs with activated donor B cells. In tolerant patients, donor-specific Tregs expanded more than Tregs overall, which suggests antigen-driven rather than nonspecific expansion. Biological reproducibility was not examined directly, but technical replication error appeared to be minimal. Because only a small number of patients were included, the study had limitations, and the results will need to be validated in larger populations as well as under other immunosuppression protocols. For some patients, the PCR primers changed as time went on, which meant samples from those patients could not be compared with one another at the nucleotide level.

For TCRbeta CDR3 sequencing, genomic DNA was extracted from sorted cells using the QIAGEN DNeasy Blood and Tissue Kit. Through immunoSEQ, high-throughput TCRbeta CDR3 sequencing was done commercially, including PCR amplification with internal controls and bias correction. From the authors' description of their analysis: A unique productive TCRbeta sequence was defined by the CDR3 nucleotide sequence when primers matched, and otherwise by the CDR3 amino acid sequence together with the Vbeta and Jbeta genes. As a correction for sorting error, sequences shared between sorted populations at a frequency ratio of 2:1 or less were discarded, and the remaining shared sequences were assigned to the higher population. A sequence was defined as donor-reactive if the sequence was expanded at least 5-fold in CFSE-low cells compared with unstimulated cells and had a frequency of at least 0.01% in CFSE-low cells. Jensen-Shannon divergence calculated on the top 100 TCRbeta sequences ranked by frequency was used to measure repertoire divergence. When a sample had multiple sequencing runs, each run was corrected for sorting error separately and the runs were then pooled. TCRdb holds this immuneACCESS table with in-frame rearrangements only. Some clones are missing; in checked studies, unresolved V genes explain under half, and the rest has no known cause. V and J calls plus clone size are reproduced from that table; the DNA served to infer D and trimming. This sample holds around 75,000 clones; about 89% were observed only once. 0.39% of the sample is held by the ten biggest clonotypes.

The CDR1 and CDR2 encoded by the germline V gene are SGDLS and YYNGEE. Relative to germline, V is missing 4 bases and J is missing 2 bases, with 7 bases of the junction outside any gene match. The CDR3 measures 15 amino acids from cysteine to phenylalanine. Only the CDR3 DNA is retained, 45 bases long and in frame from the first base. The starting material was CD4+ T cells from blood, obtained before the transplant. This clonotype was obtained from a human donor who received a combined kidney and bone marrow transplant. The chain is assembled from TRBV9 and TRBJ2-3, and 7 bases in between align with TRBD2. The DNA sequence is as follows: TGTGCCAGCAGCCAGCGGGACTATTACACAGATACGCAGTATTTT. Translated, this gives CASSQRDYYTDTQYF.